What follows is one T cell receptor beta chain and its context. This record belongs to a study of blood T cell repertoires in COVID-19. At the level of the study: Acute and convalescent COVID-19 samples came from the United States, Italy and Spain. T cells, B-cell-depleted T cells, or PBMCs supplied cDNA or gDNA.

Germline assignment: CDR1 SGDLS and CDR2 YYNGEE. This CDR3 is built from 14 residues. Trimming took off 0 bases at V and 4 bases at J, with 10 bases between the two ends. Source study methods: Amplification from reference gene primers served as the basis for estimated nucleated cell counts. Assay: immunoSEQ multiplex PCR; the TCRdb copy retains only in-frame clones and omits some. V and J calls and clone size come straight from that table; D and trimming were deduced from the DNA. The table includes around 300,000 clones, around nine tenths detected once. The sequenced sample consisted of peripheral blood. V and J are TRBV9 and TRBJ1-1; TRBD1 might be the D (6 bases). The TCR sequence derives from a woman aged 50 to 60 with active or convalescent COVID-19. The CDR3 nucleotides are TGTGCCAGCAGCGTAGGGGGGCTGGGCACTGAAGCTTTCTTT. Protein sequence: CASSVGGLGTEAFF.